This T cell receptor (beta chain) came from a study of shared clonotypes between healthy human individuals. Study at large: The study used three CD4 naive, three CD4 memory, two CD8 naive and one CD8 memory plate per donor. Study-level findings and limits: The naive CD4 repertoires of several donors were compared, and around 4.9% of clonotypes were shared.

About this clone itself: Its specificity is not known.

An assay was performed, and its level was deep. Clones were read by immunoSEQ multiplex PCR, and TCRdb kept only the in-frame ones, dropping some. The profile covers 2 million to 2.5 million clones, with about 94% appearing a single time and 0.13% taken by the ten largest. This TCR was recovered from a man between 18 and 35 years old in good health. Sequenced: naive CD4+ T cells sorted from blood. Specified subset: CD45RA+ positively selected.

This CDR3 is CASSLVRASGRASTYEQYF. CDR3 DNA: TGTGCCAGCAGCTTAGTTAGAGCTAGCGGGAGGGCCTCTACCTACGAGCAGTACTTC. The chain is built from TRBV7-8 and TRBJ2-7; TRBD2 agrees at 12 bases. CDR3 length equals 19 residues. The V gene's germline CDR1 is SGHVS and CDR2 FQNEAQ. Trimming cost V 1 base and J 2 bases; bases outside gene matches: 12.